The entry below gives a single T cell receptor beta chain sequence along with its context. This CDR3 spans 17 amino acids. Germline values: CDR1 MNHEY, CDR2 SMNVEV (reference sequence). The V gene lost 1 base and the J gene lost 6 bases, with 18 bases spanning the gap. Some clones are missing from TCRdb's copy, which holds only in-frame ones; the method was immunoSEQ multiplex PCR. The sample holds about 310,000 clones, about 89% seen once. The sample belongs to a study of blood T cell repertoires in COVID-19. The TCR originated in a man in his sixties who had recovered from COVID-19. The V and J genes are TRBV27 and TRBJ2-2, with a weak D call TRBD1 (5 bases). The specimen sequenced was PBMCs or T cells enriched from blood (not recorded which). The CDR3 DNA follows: TGTGCCAGCAGTTTATTTTTCGGCAGGGCAGGTGCCGGGGAGCTGTTTTTT. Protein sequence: CASSLFFGRAGAGELFF.